The 22 T cell receptor beta chains given below trace back to one sample, sequenced in a study of preoperative IRX-2 immunotherapy in early breast cancer. Assay used: immunoSEQ multiplex PCR; TCRdb lists only in-frame clones, some missing. The sample gives fewer than 70,000 clones, roughly 94% of which show up once; 1.5% to 2% is in the top ten. Stated treatment: preoperative locoregional IRX-2 cytokine immunotherapy. This specimen was collected from a patient treated with IRX-2 immunotherapy. All receptors derive from a human donor with breast cancer.

The chain has TRBV5-1 and TRBJ2-1, with D unclear. V shed 0 bases and J shed 1 base, with 8 bases lying between them. There are 15 residues in the CDR3. Germline CDR1 is SGHRS and CDR2 is YFSETQ. For the CDR3, the DNA is TGCGCCAGCAGCTTGGCCATTGGATCCTACAATGAGCAGTTCTTC. Its protein product is CASSLAIGSYNEQFF. The full variable domain, in which reference TRBV5-1 and TRBJ2-1 provide the parts outside the CDR3, is KAGVTQTPRYLIKTRGQQVTLSCSPISGHRSVSWYQQTPGQGLQFLFEYFSETQRNKGNFPGRFSGRQFSNSRSEMNVSTLELGDSALYLCASSLAIGSYNEQFFGPGTRLTVL.

The J gene is TRBJ2-3, the V gene TRBV7-3, with D perhaps matching TRBD2 (6 bases). From germline, CDR1 is SGHTA and CDR2 FQGTGA. Deletions cut 3 bases from V and 2 bases from J, with 12 bases between. The CDR3 totals 15 residues. DNA of the CDR3: TGTGCCAGCAGCTTCGGAGGGTGGGTCACAGATACGCAGTATTTT. The encoded protein is CASSFGGWVTDTQYF.

The rearrangement links TRBV11-2 to TRBJ2-2; D ambiguous. Trimming cost V 1 base and J 4 bases, with 13 bases left between them. The CDR3 has 16 amino acids. Germline V gene data show CDR1 as SGHAT and CDR2 as FQNNGV. CDR3 in DNA: TGTGCCAGCAGCTTAGGTCTAAAATTTTCCACCGGGGAGCTGTTTTTT. It yields the protein CASSLGLKFSTGELFF.

The V gene is TRBV5-1, the J gene TRBJ2-7; D is uncertain. The CDR3 is 12 residues long. The V gene's germline CDR1 is SGHRS and CDR2 YFSETQ. Trimming pared 1 base from V and 6 bases from J, leaving 8 bases between. For the CDR3, the DNA is TGCGCCAGCAGCTTGAGTAGGGCCGAGCAGTACTTC. Translated: CASSLSRAEQYF.

The chain has TRBV10-1 and TRBJ2-5; 9 bases fit TRBD2. Losses at the gene ends were 8 bases for V and 4 bases for J; bases not matched to a gene: 11. This CDR3 comprises 15 residues. Germline V CDR1 and CDR2: WNHNN, SYGVQD (reference sequence). DNA of the CDR3: TGCGCCAGCCGAGGGGATAGCGGGAGCCCAGAGACCCAGTACTTC. This translates into CASRGDSGSPETQYF.

V and J are TRBV9 and TRBJ1-1; D gene uncertain. The ends were cut back, 0 bases at V and 3 bases at J, with 6 bases in the middle. The CDR3 contains 13 residues. CDR1 and CDR2 from the germline V gene are SGDLS and YYNGEE. The CDR3: CASSVATDTEAFF. CDR3 coding DNA: TGTGCCAGCAGCGTAGCTACGGACACTGAAGCTTTCTTT.

The chain joins TRBV5-4 to TRBJ1-1, with a tentative D call TRBD1 (5 bases). The CDR3 runs 13 residues. Trimming took 4 bases from V and 2 from J, leaving 9 bases between them. Germline V gene lookup returns CDR1 SGHNT and CDR2 YYREEE (reference sequence). The CDR3 DNA follows: TGTGCCAGCAGCCGGGGGGGAAACACTGAAGCTTTCTTT. It encodes CASSRGGNTEAFF.

The CDR3 loop is CASSLSGGAHQDTQYF. CDR3 nucleotide sequence: TGTGCCAGCAGCTTAAGTGGGGGGGCCCATCAGGATACGCAGTATTTT. The chain links TRBV7-3 to TRBJ2-3; the D gene is possibly TRBD2 (7 bases). Germline CDR1 is SGHTA and CDR2 is FQGTGA. V was pared by 1 base and J by 6 bases, with 17 bases between. The CDR3 loop spans 16 amino acids. The full variable domain, completed using reference TRBV7-3 and TRBJ2-3, is GAGVSQTPSNKVTEKGKYVELRCDPISGHTALYWYRQSLGQGPEFLIYFQGTGAADDSGLPNDRFFAVRPEGSVSTLKIQRTERGDSAVYLCASSLSGGAHQDTQYFGPGTRLTVL.

The chain uses TRBV28 and TRBJ2-5; TRBD2 matches at 7 bases. V was pared by 6 bases and J by 7 bases, with 11 bases of the junction left unmatched. Germline CDR1 reads MDHEN; CDR2 reads SYDVKM. This CDR3 is 14 amino acids long. The CDR3 coding sequence is TGTGCCAGCAGGGGGGGGACCGCGCTGGGGACCCAGTACTTC. Its protein is CASRGGTALGTQYF.

The chain is built from TRBV27 and TRBJ2-7, with 7 nucleotides matching TRBD2. This CDR3 comprises 13 residues. V gave up 6 bases and J gave up 4 bases; unmatched junction bases: 6. CDR1 is MNHEY, CDR2 SMNVEV, per germline (reference sequence). As DNA, the CDR3 is TGTGCCAGCAGGGCGACTAGCCTATACGAGCAGTACTTC. It codes for CASRATSLYEQYF.

This chain uses TRBV29-1 with TRBJ2-3; a weak D match, TRBD1 (6 bases). This CDR3 spans 12 amino acids. V was clipped by 5 bases and J by 2 bases, with 8 bases between them. From germline, CDR1 is SQVTM and CDR2 ANQGSEA. This chain's CDR3 is CSVHRATDTQYF. The CDR3 region has the DNA TGCAGCGTTCACAGGGCCACAGATACGCAGTATTTT.

The rearrangement joins TRBV7-3 to TRBJ2-4; no firm D call. Looked up from germline, CDR1 is SGHTA and CDR2 is FQGTGA. Deletions cut 2 bases from V and 5 bases from J, with 7 bases between. The CDR3 runs to 13 residues. The CDR3 DNA is TGTGCCAGCAGCTTATCCCCCCAAAACATTCAGTACTTC. Residues: CASSLSPQNIQYF.

The V and J genes are TRBV27 and TRBJ1-5, with D unclear. Germline CDR1 MNHEY, CDR2 SMNVEV (reference sequence). Trimming pared 4 bases from V and 3 bases from J, leaving 16 bases between. The CDR3 is 16 residues long. CDR3 region: CASSSTFGGHNQPQHF. The CDR3 region has the DNA TGTGCCAGCAGTTCAACATTCGGTGGCCACAATCAGCCCCAGCATTTT.

The CDR3 DNA sequence: TGTGCCAGCAGCTTCCGACAGGCTAGAGGCTACACCTTC. Translation: CASSFRQARGYTF. V usage is TRBV7-2 and J usage is TRBJ1-2, with D tentatively TRBD1 (6 bases). Germline V CDR1 and CDR2: SGHTA, FQGNSA. With 3 bases removed from V and 8 bases from J, the gap between germline ends came to 13 bases. CDR3 length equals 13 residues.

The chain uses TRBV4-3 and TRBJ1-4; 9 positions agree with TRBD1. CDR3 length equals 14 residues. The germline gives CDR1 LGHNA, CDR2 YSLEER. The junction had 8 bases not matched to a gene; V was cut back by 5 bases and J by 10 bases. This CDR3 is CASSLRTGVGKLFF. DNA for the CDR3: TGCGCCAGCAGCTTACGGACAGGGGTCGGAAAACTGTTTTTT.

This chain uses TRBV28 with TRBJ1-6; possible D gene TRBD1, 5 bases. Germline V lookup: CDR1 MDHEN, CDR2 SYDVKM. The CDR3 totals 13 residues. V was trimmed by 8 bases and J by 9 bases, leaving 14 bases between them. CDR3 nucleotides: TGTGCCAGCGGCTTAGGCGGGGGTTCACCCCTCCACTTT. Translating it yields CASGLGGGSPLHF.

CDR3: CASSDTGGNQPQHF. The CDR3 bases are TGTGCCAGCAGTGATACAGGGGGGAATCAGCCCCAGCATTTT. The J gene is TRBJ1-5, the V gene TRBV2; TRBD1 matches 8 bases. V dropped 3 bases and J dropped 4; count of bases not matched to a gene: 2. The length of the CDR3 is 14 residues. The germline V gene encodes CDR1 SNHLY and CDR2 FYNNEI.

With regard to this clone: Other DNA sequences in the same sample also yield this CDR3. The rearrangement uses TRBV7-9 and TRBJ1-2, with D hard to call. V was trimmed by 1 base and J by 7 bases, leaving 7 bases between them. Germline-derived CDR1 and CDR2 are SEHNR and FQNEAQ (reference sequence). The CDR3 extends over 12 amino acids. The CDR3 coding sequence is TGTGCCAGCAGCTTAGTAGGCGGTGGCTACACCTTC. This codes for CASSLVGGGYTF. Full variable domain (missing parts from reference TRBV7-9 and TRBJ1-2): DTGVSQNPRHKITKRGQNVTFRCDPISEHNRLYWYRQTLGQGPEFLTYFQNEAQLEKSRLLSDRFSAERPKGSFSTLEIQRTEQGDSAMYLCASSLVGGGYTFGSGTRLTVV.

The genes are TRBV5-6 and TRBJ2-1, with D possibly TRBD2 on 6 matching bases. V was trimmed by 3 bases and J by 6 bases, leaving 10 bases between them. Germline CDR1 is SGHDT and CDR2 is YYEEEE. The CDR3 covers 13 residues. CDR3 loop: CASSWGLLNEQFF. The CDR3, as DNA: TGTGCCAGCAGCTGGGGACTGCTCAATGAGCAGTTCTTC.

This chain uses TRBV28 with TRBJ2-5, with D unclear. V was shortened by 3 bases and J by 4 bases, with 12 bases between the two germline ends. The CDR3 sequence is 14 residues long. The germline gives CDR1 MDHEN, CDR2 SYDVKM. In nucleotides, the CDR3 is TGTGCCAGCAGTTTTATCACGACACGAGAGACCCAGTACTTC. Its translation is CASSFITTRETQYF. The whole variable domain, remainder taken from reference TRBV28 and TRBJ2-5, is DVKVTQSSRYLVKRTGEKVFLECVQDMDHENMFWYRQDPGLGLRLIYFSYDVKMKEKGDIPEGYSVSREKKERFSLILESASTNQTSMYLCASSFITTRETQYFGPGTRLLVL.

The CDR3: CASSPDSRGETQYF. The CDR3 bases are TGTGCCAGCTCACCAGATTCGCGGGGAGAGACCCAGTACTTC. J is TRBJ2-5 and V is TRBV18, with D perhaps matching TRBD2 (6 bases). The V end was cut by 2 bases, the J end by 4 bases, with 11 bases between. CDR3 length equals 14 residues. Germline CDR1 is KGHSH and CDR2 is LQKENI.

V is TRBV7-9 and J is TRBJ2-3, with D uncertain. With 2 bases removed from V and 7 bases from J, the gap between germline ends came to 19 bases. The CDR3 extends over 16 amino acids. Germline assignment: CDR1 SEHNR and CDR2 FQNEAQ (reference sequence). CDR3 amino acids: CASSLTRNSGGNTQYF. In nucleotides, the CDR3 is TGTGCCAGCAGCTTAACCCGTAATTCTGGCGGCAATACGCAGTATTTT.